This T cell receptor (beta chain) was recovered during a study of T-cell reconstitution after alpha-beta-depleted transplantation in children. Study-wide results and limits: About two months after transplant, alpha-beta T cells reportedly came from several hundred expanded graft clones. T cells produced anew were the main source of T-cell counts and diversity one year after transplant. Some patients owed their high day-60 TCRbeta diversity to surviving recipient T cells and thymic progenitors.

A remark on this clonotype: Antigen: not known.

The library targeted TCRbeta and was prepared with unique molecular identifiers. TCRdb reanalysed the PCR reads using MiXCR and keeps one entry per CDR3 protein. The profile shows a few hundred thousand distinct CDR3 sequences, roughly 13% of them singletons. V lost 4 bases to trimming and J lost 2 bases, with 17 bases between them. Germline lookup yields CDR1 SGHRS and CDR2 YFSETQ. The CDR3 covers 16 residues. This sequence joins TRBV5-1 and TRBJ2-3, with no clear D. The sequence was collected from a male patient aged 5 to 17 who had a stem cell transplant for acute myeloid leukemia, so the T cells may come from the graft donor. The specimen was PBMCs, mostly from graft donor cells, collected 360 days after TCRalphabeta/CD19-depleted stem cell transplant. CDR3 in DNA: TGCGCCAGCAGCACGACCCTATTACGTGCCACAGATACGCAGTATTTT. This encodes CASSTTLLRATDTQYF.